This TCR beta chain stems from a study of blood T cell repertoires in COVID-19. Clones were sequenced by immunoSEQ multiplex PCR, and TCRdb holds only the in-frame ones, with some missing. The sample shows about 270,000 clones, about 91% of them seen only once. This CDR3 spans 17 amino acids. Per the germline V gene, CDR1 is LGHDT and CDR2 is YNNKEL (reference sequence). With V trimmed by 2 bases and J by 9 bases, 14 bases remained unmatched. This clonotype was obtained from a middle-aged woman with acute COVID-19. V gene TRBV3-1 (or the pseudogene TRBV3-2) combines with J gene TRBJ2-1, with 9 bases that match TRBD2. Sequencing used PBMCs or T cells enriched from blood (not recorded which). In DNA, the CDR3 is TGTGCCAGCAGCCAAAAGACTAGCGGCCCAGATCTTGTTGAGCAGTTCTTC. Translating it yields CASSQKTSGPDLVEQFF.